This is a list of T cell receptor beta chains from one sample in a study of human T cells and chemical hapten exposure. TCRdb fed the RACE reads into MiXCR, producing one record per CDR3 protein. The sample holds a few hundred thousand distinct CDR3 sequences, about 7.7% seen once. Sequences were derived from whole blood, sampled in connection with sensitization to the hapten diphenylcyclopropenone (DPC). The receptors shown here come from a young man with alopecia areata. Some clones in this sample may be carry-over from other donors' samples. Each CDR3 is given with its conserved first and last residue. The D gene is left open where the match is weak. A row's size may be missing; if present it is once, few, many or a size class.

D: TRBD2
size: few
V: TRBV12-3/TRBV12-4
J: TRBJ2-1
DNA: TGTGCCAGCAGTTTTGGACTAGCGGGGGCTGAGCAGTTCTTC
CDR3: CASSFGLAGAEQFF

D: .
size: many
V: TRBV14
J: TRBJ1-1
DNA: TGTGCCAGCAGCCCGGGGAGGGCGAACACTGAAGCTTTCTTT
CDR3: CASSPGRANTEAFF

D: .
size: .
V: TRBV10-3
J: TRBJ1-1
DNA: TGTGCCATCAGTGAACGGGGGCTTGACACTGAAGCTTTCTTT
CDR3: CAISERGLDTEAFF

D: TRBD1
size: few
V: TRBV7-2
J: TRBJ1-6
DNA: TGTGCCAGCAGCCCCGGGACAGATTATAATTCACCCCTCCACTTT
CDR3: CASSPGTDYNSPLHF

D: .
size: .
V: TRBV6-5
J: TRBJ1-6
DNA: TGTGCCAGCAGTTACTCTGCGAAATCACCCCTCCACTTT
CDR3: CASSYSAKSPLHF

D: TRBD1
size: many
V: TRBV29-1
J: TRBJ1-6
DNA: TGCACCGTAGTCAGGGGGGACAGGCCCTATAATTCACCCCTCCACTTT
CDR3: CTVVRGDRPYNSPLHF

D: .
size: many
V: TRBV7-2
J: TRBJ1-4
DNA: TGTGCCAGCAGCCCCTTCAGAAGAACTAATGAAAAACTGTTTTTT
CDR3: CASSPFRRTNEKLFF

D: .
size: few
V: TRBV6-5
J: TRBJ2-3
DNA: TGTGCCAGCAGCTTCGACAGTATCCCTACCACAGATACGCAGTATTTT
CDR3: CASSFDSIPTTDTQYF

D: .
size: many
V: TRBV6-2/TRBV6-3
J: TRBJ1-1
DNA: TGTGCCAGCAGCTCGTGGGGGGCCGAAGCTTTCTTT
CDR3: CASSSWGAEAFF

D: .
size: .
V: TRBV4-1
J: TRBJ1-5
DNA: TGCGCCAGCAGCCAATCAGGGTATCGTCAGCCCCAGCATTTT
CDR3: CASSQSGYRQPQHF

D: .
size: .
V: TRBV28
J: TRBJ2-7
DNA: TGTGCCAGCAGTCCCCCGTCCGGGGACACAACCTACGAGCAGTACTTC
CDR3: CASSPPSGDTTYEQYF

D: .
size: .
V: TRBV11-3
J: TRBJ2-3
DNA: TGTGCCAGCAGCTTAGGATCGAGTTCTTATAGCACAGATACGCAGTATTTT
CDR3: CASSLGSSSYSTDTQYF

D: TRBD2
size: .
V: TRBV12-3/TRBV12-4
J: TRBJ2-5
DNA: TGTGCCAGCAGCCCGAGCGGGGGCGGGGAGACCCAGTACTTC
CDR3: CASSPSGGGETQYF

D: TRBD2
size: .
V: TRBV9
J: TRBJ2-1
DNA: TGTGCCAGCAGCGTAGAGGTTCTAGCGGGGGCATACAATGAGCAGTTCTTC
CDR3: CASSVEVLAGAYNEQFF

D: .
size: .
V: TRBV12-3/TRBV12-4
J: TRBJ2-1
DNA: TGTGCCAGCAGCCGGAGTAGCTCCTACAATGAGCAGTTCTTC
CDR3: CASSRSSSYNEQFF

D: TRBD2
size: many
V: TRBV6-2/TRBV6-3
J: TRBJ2-7
DNA: TGTGCCAGCAAATGGGGAGGGAACTACGAGCAGTACTTC
CDR3: CASKWGGNYEQYF

D: .
size: .
V: TRBV4-1
J: TRBJ2-5
DNA: TGCGCCAGCAGCCAAGAACTCAAGATTGGGACCCAGTACTTC
CDR3: CASSQELKIGTQYF

D: TRBD1
size: .
V: TRBV13
J: TRBJ1-4
DNA: TGTGCCAGCAGCTTTGGGGGACAGGGGTATGAAAAACTGTTTTTT
CDR3: CASSFGGQGYEKLFF

D: .
size: many
V: TRBV29-1
J: TRBJ1-4
DNA: TGCAGCGTTGAAGCGGGGACTAATGAAAAACTGTTTTTT
CDR3: CSVEAGTNEKLFF

D: TRBD2
size: .
V: TRBV12-3/TRBV12-4
J: TRBJ2-1
DNA: TGTGCCAGCAGCAAGACTAGCGGGGTCTACAATGAGCAGTTCTTC
CDR3: CASSKTSGVYNEQFF

D: .
size: few
V: TRBV6-1
J: TRBJ2-1
DNA: TGTGCCAGCAGTGAAGTAGGGACATCAAGAGATGAGCAGTTCTTC
CDR3: CASSEVGTSRDEQFF

D: .
size: many
V: TRBV12-3/TRBV12-4
J: TRBJ1-4
DNA: TGTGCCAGCAGTGCCCTGGGGGGCCCCTTTAATGAAAAACTGTTTTTT
CDR3: CASSALGGPFNEKLFF

D: .
size: few
V: TRBV20-1
J: TRBJ2-3
DNA: TGCAGTGCTAGGGCCAGGTCGGGATACACAGATACGCAGTATTTT
CDR3: CSARARSGYTDTQYF

D: TRBD1
size: many
V: TRBV6-5
J: TRBJ2-1
DNA: TGTGCCAGCAGTCAGGACAGGGTTTACAATGAGCAGTTCTTC
CDR3: CASSQDRVYNEQFF

D: .
size: .
V: TRBV7-9
J: TRBJ2-5
DNA: TGTGCCAGCAGCCCCCGGGACCCCGGAGAGACCCAGTACTTC
CDR3: CASSPRDPGETQYF

D: TRBD1
size: .
V: TRBV20-1
J: TRBJ2-7
DNA: TGCAGTGCTACAGGGGGCGATCCCTACGAGCAGTACTTC
CDR3: CSATGGDPYEQYF

D: TRBD1
size: few
V: TRBV11-2
J: TRBJ1-2
DNA: TGTGCCAGCAGCTGGGAAACAGGGGAGGGGTACTATGGCTACACCTTC
CDR3: CASSWETGEGYYGYTF

D: TRBD1
size: .
V: TRBV12-3/TRBV12-4
J: TRBJ1-5
DNA: TGTGCCAGCAGTAAGGACAGGGTGTATCAGCCCCAGCATTTT
CDR3: CASSKDRVYQPQHF

D: .
size: .
V: TRBV21-1
J: TRBJ2-7
DNA: TGTGCCAGCAGCAAAGCGCTTGAGGACTGCCCCTACGAGCAGTACTTC
CDR3: CASSKALEDCPYEQYF

D: .
size: few
V: TRBV7-9
J: TRBJ2-2
DNA: TGTGCCAGCAGCTTACGGGGGTTGGCCGGGGAGCTGTTTTTT
CDR3: CASSLRGLAGELFF

D: .
size: .
V: TRBV10-3
J: TRBJ2-7
DNA: TGTGCCATCAGTTTTTCGACAGGGACTGCCTACGAGCAGTACTTC
CDR3: CAISFSTGTAYEQYF

D: .
size: few
V: TRBV5-1
J: TRBJ1-2
DNA: TGCGCCAGCAGCTCCCTCTGGGGAGAGGATGGCTACACCTTC
CDR3: CASSSLWGEDGYTF

D: .
size: few
V: TRBV3-1
J: TRBJ1-6
DNA: TGTGCCAGCAGCCAAGGGGGGGGAATCGTCCACTTT
CDR3: CASSQGGGIVHF

D: .
size: .
V: TRBV11-1
J: TRBJ1-1
DNA: TGTGCCAGCAGCTTTCGGGTAGGCCTAAGCACTGAAGCTTTCTTT
CDR3: CASSFRVGLSTEAFF

D: .
size: .
V: TRBV29-1
J: TRBJ2-3
DNA: TGCAGCGTCGGGATCGGTAGGACAGATACGCAGTATTTT
CDR3: CSVGIGRTDTQYF

D: TRBD1
size: few
V: TRBV5-5
J: TRBJ2-1
DNA: TGTGCCAGCAGCCGGGACAGACCGACCTACAATGAGCAGTTCTTC
CDR3: CASSRDRPTYNEQFF

D: TRBD1
size: .
V: TRBV12-3/TRBV12-4
J: TRBJ2-2
DNA: TGTGCCAGCAGTTTAAGGGACAGGGGTACCGGGGAGCTGTTTTTT
CDR3: CASSLRDRGTGELFF

D: .
size: many
V: TRBV7-9
J: TRBJ2-2
DNA: TGTGCCAGCAGCCGAAACACCGGGGAGCTGTTTTTT
CDR3: CASSRNTGELFF

D: TRBD1
size: many
V: TRBV7-9
J: TRBJ1-2
DNA: TGTGCCAGCAGCTTAGACTGGGGGACAGCCTCTAACTATGGCTACACCTTC
CDR3: CASSLDWGTASNYGYTF

D: TRBD1
size: once
V: TRBV7-2
J: TRBJ1-5
DNA: TGTGCCAGCACCCCCAGACAGGGCATGGGTCAGCCCCAGCATTTT
CDR3: CASTPRQGMGQPQHF

D: TRBD1
size: many
V: TRBV7-2
J: TRBJ1-2
DNA: TGTGCCAGCAGCTTTACCGGACAGGGGTTCTATGGCTACACCTTC
CDR3: CASSFTGQGFYGYTF

D: TRBD2
size: few
V: TRBV7-6
J: TRBJ2-2
DNA: TGTGCCAGCAGCTTAGACGGACTAGGAGGTACCGGGGAGCTGTTTTTT
CDR3: CASSLDGLGGTGELFF

D: .
size: .
V: TRBV6-2/TRBV6-3
J: TRBJ2-1
DNA: TGTGCCAGCAGTGCCTGGACAGTCTACAATGAGCAGTTCTTC
CDR3: CASSAWTVYNEQFF

D: TRBD1
size: many
V: TRBV5-6
J: TRBJ1-5
DNA: TGTGCCAGCAGCAAGGGACAGTTCAATCAGCCCCAGCATTTT
CDR3: CASSKGQFNQPQHF

D: .
size: few
V: TRBV29-1
J: TRBJ2-1
DNA: TGCAGCGTTGAAGGATCGGAGGCAGAAATAAGCTCCTACAATGAGCAGTTCTTC
CDR3: CSVEGSEAEISSYNEQFF

D: .
size: few
V: TRBV20-1
J: TRBJ2-7
DNA: TGCAGTGCAAACCGAGGGGGCTACGAGCAGTACTTC
CDR3: CSANRGGYEQYF

D: .
size: many
V: TRBV11-2
J: TRBJ1-6
DNA: TGTGCCAGCAGCTTAGAGATCAGGGGAAGCTCACCCCTCCACTTT
CDR3: CASSLEIRGSSPLHF

D: TRBD1
size: .
V: TRBV20-1
J: TRBJ2-4
DNA: TGCAGTGCTGAGGACAGGGCCAAAAACATTCAGTACTTC
CDR3: CSAEDRAKNIQYF

D: .
size: many
V: TRBV6-5
J: TRBJ1-5
DNA: TGTGCCAGCAGTTACAGTCAATTCTCTCAGCCCCAGCATTTT
CDR3: CASSYSQFSQPQHF

D: TRBD2
size: many
V: TRBV4-1
J: TRBJ2-2
DNA: TGCGCCAGCAGCCAAGGGGAGGGCGGGGAGCTGTTTTTT
CDR3: CASSQGEGGELFF

D: .
size: .
V: TRBV20-1
J: TRBJ1-1
DNA: TGCAGTGCTAGGGTTCGGATGAACACTGAAGCTTTCTTT
CDR3: CSARVRMNTEAFF

D: .
size: few
V: TRBV9
J: TRBJ2-2
DNA: TGTGCCAGCAGCGTAGTACCCGAGAGAACCGGGGAGCTGTTTTTT
CDR3: CASSVVPERTGELFF

D: .
size: few
V: TRBV4-1
J: TRBJ1-5
DNA: TGCGCCAGCAGCCAGTTTAGAATCGGGAATCAGCCCCAGCATTTT
CDR3: CASSQFRIGNQPQHF

D: .
size: .
V: TRBV4-3
J: TRBJ2-7
DNA: TGCGCCAGCAGCCAAGATCTAACAGCGACGTTGGGCGAGCAGTACTTC
CDR3: CASSQDLTATLGEQYF

D: TRBD1
size: many
V: TRBV4-1
J: TRBJ2-6
DNA: TGCGCCAGCAGCAGGGGGCAGGGGACTGGGGCCAACGTCCTGACTTTC
CDR3: CASSRGQGTGANVLTF